One and the same sample provided the 30 T cell receptor beta chains below, sequenced in a study of CD8 T cells in Susac syndrome. RNA in amounts of roughly 0.5 to 1 ug was reverse transcribed with random hexamers. Via MiXCR, TCRdb re-called the immunoSEQ multiplex PCR reads, giving one row per CDR3 protein. The sample holds about 130,000 distinct CDR3 sequences, roughly 80% seen once. Input material: CD8+ T cells from PBMCs. Every receptor here comes from a human donor with multiple sclerosis.

This chain connects TRBV27 to TRBJ2-1, with D hard to call. The CDR3 totals 17 residues. CDR1 is MNHEY, CDR2 SMNVEV, per germline (reference sequence). The V end lost 1 base, the J end lost 2 bases, and 15 bases lay between the germline ends. Here the CDR3 DNA reads TGTGCCAGCAGTTTATTACCGCCTCCCCAAACCTACAATGAGCAGTTCTTC. Its protein is CASSLLPPPQTYNEQFF.

The chain carries TRBV27 and TRBJ2-7; the D gene is possibly TRBD2 (5 bases). The CDR3 totals 13 residues. Trimming took 3 bases from V and 6 from J, leaving 12 bases between them. CDR1 MNHEY and CDR2 SMNVEV come from the germline V gene (reference sequence). For the CDR3, the DNA is TGTGCCAGCAGTTTTAGTGGGAGTAGCGAGCAGTACGTC. Translating it yields CASSFSGSSEQYV.

V usage is TRBV7-2 and J usage is TRBJ1-2, with TRBD1 matching 11 bases. The CDR3 is made up of 15 amino acids. Trimming removed 1 base from V and 6 bases from J; junction bases left unmatched: 4. The germline V gene has CDR1 SGHTA and CDR2 FQGNSA. This CDR3 is CASSLDGTGGNGYTF. For the CDR3, the DNA is TGTGCCAGCAGCTTAGACGGGACAGGGGGAAATGGCTACACCTTC.

The V and J genes are TRBV4-1 and TRBJ2-7, with D tentatively TRBD1 (5 bases). The V gene's germline CDR1 is MGHRA and CDR2 YSYEKL. CDR3 length: 16 residues. Trimming left V 3 bases short and J 2 bases short, with 17 bases between. CDR3 DNA sequence: TGCGCCAGCAGCCAGGAAATACAGGTCTTAACCTACGAGCAGTACTTC. Translation gives CASSQEIQVLTYEQYF.

The V and J genes are TRBV5-1 and TRBJ2-1; 9 bases fit TRBD2. The V gene's germline CDR1 is SGHRS and CDR2 YFSETQ. This CDR3 spans 15 amino acids. With V trimmed by 10 bases and J by 3 bases, 11 bases remained unmatched. The CDR3 DNA reads as TGCGCCTCCAACCCCGGGACTAGCTACTACAATGAGCAGTTCTTC. Its translation is CASNPGTSYYNEQFF. Variable domain in full (rest from reference TRBV5-1 and TRBJ2-1): KAGVTQTPRYLIKTRGQQVTLSCSPISGHRSVSWYQQTPGQGLQFLFEYFSETQRNKGNFPGRFSGRQFSNSRSEMNVSTLELGDSALYLCASNPGTSYYNEQFFGPGTRLTVL.

V usage is TRBV29-1 and J usage is TRBJ1-2; D remains unclear. The germline gives CDR1 SQVTM, CDR2 ANQGSEA. This CDR3 spans 15 amino acids. V dropped 7 bases and J dropped 2 bases, with 20 bases sitting between them. The CDR3 DNA follows: TGCAGCGCCGAACCTGCACCACCGGAGAACTATGGCTACACCTTC. Translated, it gives CSAEPAPPENYGYTF. The full variable domain, rest sourced from reference TRBV29-1 and TRBJ1-2, is SAVISQKPSRDICQRGTSLTIQCQVDSQVTMMFWYRQQPGQSLTLIATANQGSEATYESGFVIDKFPISRPNLTFSTLTVSNMSPEDSSIYLCSAEPAPPENYGYTFGSGTRLTVV.

Concerning this clonotype itself: Mismatch with germline at one junction end may stem from a read error. The J gene is TRBJ2-1, the V gene TRBV28; no definite D call. CDR1 and CDR2 from the germline V gene are MDHEN and SYDVKM. The CDR3 is 13 amino acids. CDR3 residues: CASNLQYSNEQFF. CDR3 nucleotides: TGTGCCAGCAATTTACAGTATTCTAATGAGCAGTTCTTC. Combining the CDR3 with reference TRBV28 and TRBJ2-1 gives the whole variable domain DVKVTQSSRYLVKRTGEKVFLECVQDMDHENMFWYRQDPGLGLRLIYFSYDVKMKEKGDIPEGYSVSREKKERFSLILESASTNQTSMYLCASNLQYSNEQFFGPGTRLTVL.

V and J are TRBV19 and TRBJ2-1; no reliable D call. Trimming removed 3 bases from V and 7 bases from J, with 10 bases in between. Germline CDR1 reads LNHDA; CDR2 reads SQIVND (reference sequence). CDR3 length: 13 residues. The CDR3 DNA is TGTGCCAGTAGTATTGGGTCAGGAAATGAGCAGTTCTTC. This encodes CASSIGSGNEQFF.

This rearrangement joins TRBV20-1 to TRBJ2-2; D is undetermined. The CDR3 has 13 residues. In germline, CDR1 is DFQATT, CDR2 SNEGSKA (reference sequence). Trimming pared 5 bases from V and 3 bases from J, leaving 10 bases between. The CDR3 region is CSARPKDTGELFF. The DNA of the CDR3 is TGCAGTGCTCGACCTAAAGACACCGGGGAGCTGTTTTTT.

The chain links TRBV6-1 to TRBJ1-1; TRBD1 might be the D (6 bases). With 4 bases removed from V and 7 bases from J, the gap between germline ends came to 13 bases. Looked up from germline, CDR1 is MNHNS and CDR2 is SASEGT. The CDR3 length is 13 residues. The chain's CDR3 is CASSVTGYDEAFF. DNA of the CDR3: TGTGCCAGCAGTGTTACAGGGTACGATGAAGCTTTCTTT.

The chain has TRBV10-3 and TRBJ2-2; 7 nucleotides match TRBD2. Germline trimming cut 10 bases from V and 6 bases from J; bases unmatched to any gene: 11. Germline V gives CDR1 ENHRY, CDR2 SYGVKD. The CDR3 contains 14 residues. In DNA, the CDR3 is TGTGCCACCGAGACTAGCCGAAGCGCCGGGGAGCTGTTTTTT. Translating it yields CATETSRSAGELFF.

The gene calls are TRBV27 and TRBJ2-3; D uncertain. The V gene lost 1 base and the J gene lost 2 bases, with 7 bases spanning the gap. The germline CDR1 and CDR2 sequences are MNHEY and SMNVEV (reference sequence). The CDR3 covers 14 residues. This CDR3 is CASSLLVPTDTQYF. Here the CDR3 DNA reads TGTGCCAGCAGTTTATTAGTTCCCACAGATACGCAGTATTTT.

This clonotype was detected once. V and J are TRBV4-3 and TRBJ2-1, with 13 positions matching TRBD2. The CDR3 length is 17 residues. Germline V gene data show CDR1 as LGHNA and CDR2 as YSLEER. V trimming: 4 bases; J trimming: 4 bases; junction bases outside the gene matches: 7. CDR3 DNA: TGCGCCAGCAGCCCGCTAACTAGCGGGAGGGATTACAATGAGCAGTTCTTC. Amino acid sequence: CASSPLTSGRDYNEQFF.

The V and J genes are TRBV4-1 and TRBJ1-6; D not resolved. There are 13 residues in the CDR3. Germline-derived CDR1 and CDR2 are MGHRA and YSYEKL. Trimming took 4 bases from V and 6 from J, leaving 7 bases between them. The DNA for the CDR3 is TGCGCCAGCAGCCGGGAGGGTAATTCACCCCTCCACTTT. Translating gives CASSREGNSPLHF.

The chain employs TRBV28 and TRBJ1-1, with D perhaps TRBD1 (5 bases). V lost 3 bases to trimming and J lost 6 bases, with 17 bases between them. This CDR3 is 15 amino acids long. The V gene's germline CDR1 is MDHEN and CDR2 SYDVKM. In DNA form, the CDR3 reads TGTGCCAGCAGTTTCCGTGGGGGGAGGATCCCTGAAGCTTTCTTT. Its translation is CASSFRGGRIPEAFF.

The rearrangement links TRBV30 to TRBJ1-2, with D possibly being TRBD1 (6 bases). V was trimmed by 1 base and J by 4 bases, leaving 19 bases between them. The CDR3 sequence is 16 residues long. CDR1 and CDR2 from the germline V gene are GTSNPN and SVGIG (reference sequence). Here the CDR3 reads CAWSGYSRGGFYGYTF. DNA for the CDR3: TGTGCCTGGAGTGGGTACTCCAGGGGAGGGTTCTATGGCTACACCTTC. Supplemented by reference TRBV30 and TRBJ1-2, the full variable domain reads SQTIHQWPATLVQPVGSPLSLECTVEGTSNPNLYWYRQAAGRGLQLLFYSVGIGQISSEVPQNLSASRPQDRQFILSSKKLLLSDSGFYLCAWSGYSRGGFYGYTFGSGTRLTVV.

The rearrangement uses TRBV20-1 and TRBJ2-1; no firm D call. The germline V gene encodes CDR1 DFQATT and CDR2 SNEGSKA (reference sequence). There are 13 residues in the CDR3. Trimming removed 1 base from V and 5 bases from J, with 9 bases in between. The CDR3, as DNA: TGCAGTGCTAGAGCAAGGACCCACAATGAGCAGTTCTTC. Protein sequence: CSARARTHNEQFF.

The chain carries TRBV5-6 and TRBJ2-1, with TRBD1 matching 9 bases. Germline assignment: CDR1 SGHDT and CDR2 YYEEEE. This CDR3 has 14 residues. The ends lost 4 bases at V and 6 bases at J; junction bases unmatched: 5. The CDR3 nucleotides are TGTGCCAGCAGCCCGGACAGGGGCGTCAATGAGCAGTTCTTC. Its translation is CASSPDRGVNEQFF.

This clonotype was counted between two and nine times. This chain connects TRBV7-8 to TRBJ1-4; 7 bases agree with TRBD1. CDR1 and CDR2 (germline): SGHVS, FQNEAQ. Unmatched junction bases numbered 7, after V lost 5 bases and J lost 4 bases. The CDR3 extends over 15 amino acids. The CDR3 protein is CASSPAGDSNEKLFF. In nucleotides, the CDR3 is TGTGCCAGCAGCCCCGCCGGGGACAGTAATGAAAAACTGTTTTTT. Based on the CDR3 plus reference TRBV7-8 and TRBJ1-4, the full variable domain is GAGVSQSPRYKVAKRGQDVALRCDPISGHVSLFWYQQALGQGPEFLTYFQNEAQLDKSGLPSDRFFAERPEGSVSTLKIQRTQQEDSAVYLCASSPAGDSNEKLFFGSGTQLSVL.

This clonotype was recorded a few times. V and J are TRBV27 and TRBJ2-1, with TRBD2 matching 7 bases. Trimming took 2 bases from V and 8 from J; bases not matched to a gene: 3. From germline, CDR1 is MNHEY and CDR2 SMNVEV (reference sequence). The CDR3 consists of 13 residues. CDR3 bases: TGTGCCAGCAGTTTAGGGGGGGTGGATGAGCAGTTCTTC. It encodes CASSLGGVDEQFF.

For this clonotype: It may be a read error: a sequence one base away is much more abundant. As the CDR3 is not closed by the conserved phenylalanine or tryptophan, this likely results from a read error. V and J are TRBV20-1 and TRBJ1-2, with D possibly TRBD1 on 6 matching bases. The CDR3 is 14 amino acids. Germline assignment: CDR1 DFQATT and CDR2 SNEGSKA (reference sequence). V was clipped by 4 bases and J by 4 bases, with 16 bases between them. Written as DNA, the CDR3 is TGCAGTGCTAAGGCCATACAGGGAGGCTATGGCTACACCTCC. This gives the protein CSAKAIQGGYGYTS.

The chain combines TRBV4-1 with TRBJ2-2; D unresolved. Trimming pared 3 bases from V and 0 bases from J, leaving 11 bases between. The CDR3 runs to 16 residues. Germline V gene lookup returns CDR1 MGHRA and CDR2 YSYEKL. CDR3 amino acids: CASSQLLNANTGELFF. For the CDR3, the DNA is TGCGCCAGCAGCCAGTTACTAAACGCGAACACCGGGGAGCTGTTTTTT.

The chain uses TRBV6-5 and TRBJ2-3; 8 positions match TRBD2. Germline V gives CDR1 MNHEY, CDR2 SVGAGI. CDR3 length: 16 amino acids. Losses at the gene ends were 0 bases for V and 4 bases for J; bases not matched to a gene: 6. For the CDR3, the DNA is TGTGCCAGCAGTTACTCTTGGACTAGCACCGCAGATACGCAGTATTTT. Protein sequence: CASSYSWTSTADTQYF.

The genes are TRBV24-1 and TRBJ2-7, with D tentatively TRBD1 (6 bases). The CDR3 covers 13 residues. V gave up 1 base and J gave up 5 bases, with 8 bases separating them. Germline loops: CDR1 KGHDR, CDR2 SFDVKD. Here the CDR3 DNA reads TGTGCCACCAGTGATTTCGGGACAAACGAGCAGTACTTC. It is translated as CATSDFGTNEQYF.

This chain links TRBV15 with TRBJ2-3, with 12 bases fitting TRBD2. CDR3 size: 16 residues. V lost 5 bases and J lost 0; bases outside the gene matches: 3. In germline, CDR1 is LNHNV, CDR2 YYDKDF (reference sequence). In nucleotides, the CDR3 is TGTGCCACCAGCCGACTAGCGGGAGCGAGCACAGATACGCAGTATTTT. Protein product: CATSRLAGASTDTQYF. The full variable domain, completed using reference TRBV15 and TRBJ2-3, is DAMVIQNPRYQVTQFGKPVTLSCSQTLNHNVMYWYQQKSSQAPKLLFHYYDKDFNNEADTPDNFQSRRPNTSFCFLDIRSPGLGDTAMYLCATSRLAGASTDTQYFGPGTRLTVL.

The rearrangement uses TRBV27 and TRBJ1-5; D might be TRBD1 (5 bases). This CDR3 has 16 amino acids. Trimming shortened V by 5 bases and J by 0 bases, and 14 bases separated the two germline ends. Germline V gives CDR1 MNHEY, CDR2 SMNVEV (reference sequence). For the CDR3, the DNA is TGTGCCAGCAGTGTGAGGTACAGGACTAGCAATCAGCCCCAGCATTTT. This encodes CASSVRYRTSNQPQHF.

This chain joins TRBV27 and TRBJ2-5, with D perhaps being TRBD1 or TRBD2 (5 bases each). V lost 10 bases, J lost 4 bases, and 16 bases lay in between. Germline values: CDR1 MNHEY, CDR2 SMNVEV (reference sequence). The CDR3 is made up of 13 amino acids. In nucleotides, the CDR3 is TGTGCCACAGGGAGCTATCTTCGAGAGACCCAGTACTTC. Protein sequence: CATGSYLRETQYF.

The CDR3, as DNA: TGTGCCAGCAGTGAAAGGGGTTTCAATCAGCCCCAGCATTTT. It codes for CASSERGFNQPQHF. V usage is TRBV2 and J usage is TRBJ1-5; possible D gene TRBD1, 5 bases. CDR1 is SNHLY, CDR2 FYNNEI, per germline. The ends were cut back, 2 bases at V and 3 bases at J, with 8 bases in the middle. CDR3 length: 14 amino acids.

The genes are TRBV12-3 or TRBV12-4 and TRBJ2-1; 8 positions match TRBD1. The CDR3 has 14 residues. V lost 3 bases to trimming and J lost 2 bases; unmatched junction nucleotides: 0. CDR3 in amino acids: CASSLGQAYNEQFF. The CDR3 DNA follows: TGTGCCAGCAGTTTGGGACAGGCCTACAATGAGCAGTTCTTC.

The chain uses TRBV6-5 and TRBJ2-5; maybe TRBD1 (6 bases). The CDR3 is made up of 19 amino acids. Germline V lookup: CDR1 MNHEY, CDR2 SVGAGI. The V end lost 0 bases, the J end lost 3 bases, and 23 bases lay between the germline ends. CDR3 sequence (DNA): TGTGCCAGCAGTTACTCGATAATTCCCCGGGACATCCCAAAAGAGACCCAGTACTTC. It encodes CASSYSIIPRDIPKETQYF.